Presented here are 26 T cell receptor beta chains from one specimen sequenced in a study of T cell responses to AZD1222 COVID-19 vaccine (dated by TCRdb to the early 2020s). The meaning of the sample's time point label: about 28 days (+/-7) after the second vaccine dose. Libraries were constructed by the immunoSEQ multiplex PCR assay. The table was pulled from immuneACCESS by TCRdb, which kept in-frame rearrangements only. Such tables lose some clones; where checked, under half of the loss comes from unresolved V genes, and the rest has no known cause. The sample table shows some 56,000 clones, and 89% are seen once. The ten largest clones take up under 6.5% of the sample. The starting material was peripheral blood, obtained 28 days after the second AZD1222 dose. All receptors come from an adult who received the AZD1222 COVID-19 vaccine.

This chain uses TRBV19 with TRBJ1-2; D gene uncertain. Trimming shortened V by 7 bases and J by 4 bases, and 19 bases separated the two germline ends. The length of the CDR3 is 15 residues. The germline CDR1 and CDR2 sequences are LNHDA and SQIVND (reference sequence). The CDR3 DNA reads TGTGCCAGTATCTCGAGTGGGAGGATTGGCTATGGCTACACCTTC. Translation gives CASISSGRIGYGYTF.

The rearrangement links TRBV7-9 to TRBJ2-2; 14 bases are shared with TRBD2. The germline gives CDR1 SEHNR, CDR2 FQNEAQ (reference sequence). Trimming cost V 5 bases and J 1 base; bases outside gene matches: 9. CDR3 size: 19 residues. The CDR3 is CASSQEQGTSGGNTGELFF. The CDR3 DNA reads as TGTGCCAGCAGCCAGGAGCAGGGGACTAGCGGGGGGAACACCGGGGAGCTGTTTTTT.

The V and J genes are TRBV5-1 and TRBJ1-4, with D perhaps TRBD1 (6 bases). This CDR3 is 14 amino acids long. V lost 1 base to trimming and J lost 6 bases, with 10 bases between them. Germline V gene lookup returns CDR1 SGHRS and CDR2 YFSETQ. CDR3 DNA sequence: TGCGCCAGCAGCTTGCGGGGACAAGATGAAAAACTGTTTTTT. Residues: CASSLRGQDEKLFF. The full variable domain, rest sourced from reference TRBV5-1 and TRBJ1-4, is KAGVTQTPRYLIKTRGQQVTLSCSPISGHRSVSWYQQTPGQGLQFLFEYFSETQRNKGNFPGRFSGRQFSNSRSEMNVSTLELGDSALYLCASSLRGQDEKLFFGSGTQLSVL.

V usage is TRBV19 and J usage is TRBJ1-6, with D unresolved. The V gene's germline CDR1 is LNHDA and CDR2 SQIVND (reference sequence). Trimming shortened V by 6 bases and J by 0 bases, and 9 bases separated the two germline ends. The CDR3 runs 15 residues. CDR3 in amino acids: CASSEGSSYNSPLHF. The CDR3 bases are TGTGCCAGTAGCGAAGGGAGCTCCTATAATTCACCCCTCCACTTT.

This chain connects TRBV11-2 to TRBJ1-2; D is perhaps TRBD1 (5 bases). Germline V lookup: CDR1 SGHAT, CDR2 FQNNGV. Trimming removed 3 bases from V and 6 bases from J, with 11 bases in between. The CDR3 contains 13 residues. DNA for the CDR3: TGTGCCAGCAGCTTCGGGCAGGGCAATGGCTACACCTTC. Translated: CASSFGQGNGYTF. The whole variable domain, remainder taken from reference TRBV11-2 and TRBJ1-2, is EAGVAQSPRYKIIEKRQSVAFWCNPISGHATLYWYQQILGQGPKLLIQFQNNGVVDDSQLPKDRFSAERLKGVDSTLKIQPAKLEDSAVYLCASSFGQGNGYTFGSGTRLTVV.

V and J are TRBV18 and TRBJ1-1; D not certain. The CDR3 spans 15 residues. Trimming took off 0 bases at V and 1 base at J, with 9 bases between the two ends. Germline lookup yields CDR1 KGHSH and CDR2 LQKENI. As DNA, the CDR3 is TGTGCCAGCTCACCACCGTCCAGAAAGAACACTGAAGCTTTCTTT. Its protein is CASSPPSRKNTEAFF.

This clone was seen more than once but under ten times. V and J are TRBV25-1 and TRBJ1-2; D might be TRBD1 (6 bases). Germline V lookup: CDR1 MGHDK, CDR2 SYGVNS. The V and J ends lost 2 bases and 4 bases respectively, with 11 bases between them. This CDR3 has 14 amino acids. CDR3 DNA sequence: TGTGCCAGCAGTGAACCGGACAGACCCTATGGCTACACCTTC. Translating gives CASSEPDRPYGYTF.

The V and J genes are TRBV5-1 and TRBJ2-3; no clear D gene. The ends were cut back, 0 bases at V and 2 bases at J, with 13 bases in the middle. This CDR3 contains 16 residues. CDR1 and CDR2 from the germline V gene are SGHRS and YFSETQ. The CDR3 sequence is CASSLVVIGNTDTQYF. Written as DNA, the CDR3 is TGCGCCAGCAGCTTGGTGGTTATAGGGAACACAGATACGCAGTATTTT.

This clone was recorded once. The V and J genes are TRBV25-1 and TRBJ1-1; the D is unclear. This CDR3 is 13 amino acids long. Germline V lookup: CDR1 MGHDK, CDR2 SYGVNS. The germline V and J ends were trimmed by 1 base and 1 base, with 4 bases remaining between them. Here the CDR3 reads CASSELGNTEAFF. The CDR3 DNA sequence: TGTGCCAGCAGTGAATTGGGGAACACTGAAGCTTTCTTT.

This chain joins TRBV7-9 and TRBJ2-7, with TRBD1 matching 8 bases. This CDR3 is 15 amino acids long. V gave up 5 bases and J gave up 3 bases; unmatched junction bases: 9. Germline V lookup: CDR1 SEHNR, CDR2 FQNEAQ (reference sequence). In DNA, the CDR3 is TGTGCCAGCAGCCCGAAAGGGACAGGACACTACGAGCAGTACTTC. This gives the protein CASSPKGTGHYEQYF. Combining the CDR3 with reference TRBV7-9 and TRBJ2-7 gives the whole variable domain DTGVSQNPRHKITKRGQNVTFRCDPISEHNRLYWYRQTLGQGPEFLTYFQNEAQLEKSRLLSDRFSAERPKGSFSTLEIQRTEQGDSAMYLCASSPKGTGHYEQYFGPGTRLTVT.

V usage is TRBV7-9 and J usage is TRBJ1-2; D not resolved. V lost 5 bases to trimming and J lost 4 bases, with 17 bases between them. The CDR3 sequence is 15 residues long. Germline V CDR1 and CDR2: SEHNR, FQNEAQ (reference sequence). Here the CDR3 reads CASSPRRGGFYGYTF. The CDR3 bases are TGTGCCAGCAGCCCACGTCGGGGTGGGTTCTATGGCTACACCTTC.

The chain couples TRBV11-2 to TRBJ2-1, with 11 bases fitting TRBD2. CDR3 length: 16 amino acids. The ends lost 1 base at V and 6 bases at J; junction bases unmatched: 5. CDR1 is SGHAT and CDR2 is FQNNGV in the germline V gene. The CDR3 DNA sequence: TGTGCCAGCAGCTTAGTTAGACTAGCGGGAACCAATGAGCAGTTCTTC. This gives the protein CASSLVRLAGTNEQFF.

J is TRBJ1-6 and V is TRBV21-1. TRBV21-1 is a documented pseudogene. This CDR3 region has 15 residues. CDR3 region: CASSKVRGAVSPLHF. The CDR3 bases are TGTGCCAGCAGCAAAGTTAGAGGAGCAGTATCCCCCCTCCACTTT.

The rearrangement uses TRBV21-1 and TRBJ1-5; the table assigns TRBD1, which was not confirmed against the DNA. TRBV21-1 counts as a pseudogene. The CDR3 is made up of 18 amino acids. This chain's CDR3 is CASSPGQDRSISNQPQHF. The CDR3 coding sequence is TGTGCCAGCAGCCCGGGACAGGATAGATCAATTAGCAATCAGCCCCAGCATTTT.

CDR3 loop: CASSINRGLQETQYF. CDR3 DNA: TGTGCCAGTAGTATAAACAGGGGGCTCCAAGAGACCCAGTACTTC. J is TRBJ2-5 and V is TRBV19, with 9 bases lining up with TRBD1. Germline CDR1 and CDR2: LNHDA and SQIVND (reference sequence). This CDR3 is built from 15 residues. After removal of 2 bases from V and 1 base from J, the junction contained 2 bases not matched to a gene. Using reference TRBV19 and TRBJ2-5 for the parts outside the CDR3, the full variable domain is DGGITQSPKYLFRKEGQNVTLSCEQNLNHDAMYWYRQDPGQGLRLIYYSQIVNDFQKGDIAEGYSVSREKKESFPLTVTSAQKNPTAFYLCASSINRGLQETQYFGPGTRLLVL.

The chain links TRBV2 to TRBJ2-6; 14 nucleotides line up with TRBD2. CDR3 size: 18 residues. Germline CDR1 reads SNHLY; CDR2 reads FYNNEI. J gave up 3 bases and V 7 bases, and 8 bases lay outside the gene matches. As DNA, the CDR3 is TGTGCCAGCACCCCGGGACTAGCGGGAGTTAGTGGGGCCAACGTCCTGACTTTC. Protein product: CASTPGLAGVSGANVLTF.

The chain recombines TRBV7-8 with TRBJ1-5, with unresolved D. Trimming removed 5 bases at V and 5 bases at J, with 10 bases between. The CDR3 is 13 residues long. Germline V lookup: CDR1 SGHVS, CDR2 FQNEAQ. CDR3: CASSRVSHQPQHF. CDR3 DNA sequence: TGTGCCAGCAGCCGAGTGTCCCATCAGCCCCAGCATTTT. Full variable domain (missing parts from reference TRBV7-8 and TRBJ1-5): GAGVSQSPRYKVAKRGQDVALRCDPISGHVSLFWYQQALGQGPEFLTYFQNEAQLDKSGLPSDRFFAERPEGSVSTLKIQRTQQEDSAVYLCASSRVSHQPQHFGDGTRLSIL.

V gene TRBV7-9 combines with J gene TRBJ2-1; 13 bases agree with TRBD2. The V segment lost 2 bases and the J segment 6 bases; nucleotides outside the gene matches: 1. Germline V CDR1 and CDR2: SEHNR, FQNEAQ (reference sequence). The CDR3 has 15 amino acids. CDR3 bases: TGTGCCAGCAGCTTAACTAGCGGGAGGGCCAATGAGCAGTTCTTC. It translates to CASSLTSGRANEQFF.

This chain joins TRBV6-6 and TRBJ1-4; D remains unclear. Per germline, CDR1 MNHNY and CDR2 SVGAGI (reference sequence). V was cut by 9 bases and J by 6 bases, with 14 bases left in between. CDR3 length equals 13 residues. The CDR3 region is CASSSTGYEKLFF. CDR3 in DNA: TGTGCCAGTTCATCCACGGGGTATGAAAAACTGTTTTTT.

This chain uses TRBV11-2 with TRBJ1-1; weak D call: TRBD1 (6 bases). Looked up from germline, CDR1 is SGHAT and CDR2 is FQNNGV. V was clipped by 2 bases and J by 7 bases, with 11 bases between them. This CDR3 spans 13 amino acids. For the CDR3, the DNA is TGTGCCAGCAGCTTACTAAGGACAGTTGAAGCTTTCTTT. Its protein product is CASSLLRTVEAFF.

The chain employs TRBV7-2 and TRBJ2-1; no reliable D call. In germline, CDR1 is SGHTA, CDR2 FQGNSA. The CDR3 is 11 amino acids. The ends were cut back, 2 bases at V and 7 bases at J, with 3 bases in the middle. The CDR3 sequence: CASSLRNEQFF. CDR3 DNA: TGTGCCAGCAGCTTAAGGAATGAGCAGTTCTTC.

The rearrangement uses TRBV11-2 and TRBJ1-1; D not resolved. The CDR3 covers 14 residues. V was cut by 3 bases and J by 5 bases, with 13 bases left in between. CDR1 is SGHAT and CDR2 is FQNNGV in the germline V gene. CDR3 sequence (DNA): TGTGCCAGCAGCTTGAGGGTAGTGAGTACTGAAGCTTTCTTT. It translates to CASSLRVVSTEAFF.

The V gene is TRBV3-1 (or the pseudogene TRBV3-2), the J gene TRBJ2-2, with D perhaps TRBD1 (5 bases). Between the trimmed V and J ends, which lost 4 bases and 2 bases, there was a span of 14 bases. The CDR3 contains 16 residues. Germline CDR1 LGHDT, CDR2 YNNKEL (reference sequence). The CDR3 nucleotides read TGTGCCAGCAGCCTTCGTACAGGATTTAACACCGGGGAGCTGTTTTTT. Encoded protein: CASSLRTGFNTGELFF.

This clone was counted only a few times. The CDR3 bases are TGTGCCAGTTCCCCCCGGACAGGGGATATTGAAGCTTTCTTT. It encodes CASSPRTGDIEAFF. This chain uses TRBV7-9 with TRBJ1-1, with 9 bases that match TRBD1. The V gene's germline CDR1 is SEHNR and CDR2 FQNEAQ (reference sequence). This CDR3 has 14 residues. Germline trimming cut 9 bases from V and 7 bases from J; bases unmatched to any gene: 12.

The rearrangement links TRBV5-1 to TRBJ2-1; 7 positions agree with TRBD1. The germline gives CDR1 SGHRS, CDR2 YFSETQ. The CDR3 extends over 15 amino acids. With V trimmed by 4 bases and J by 0 bases, 4 bases remained unmatched. The CDR3 coding sequence is TGCGCCAGCAGCCGACAGGGAAGCTCCTACAATGAGCAGTTCTTC. This sequence encodes CASSRQGSSYNEQFF.

There are a few counts of this clone. The chain employs TRBV28 and TRBJ1-5, with TRBD1 matching 8 bases. The CDR3 is 14 residues long. Unmatched junction bases numbered 10, after V lost 8 bases and J lost 7 bases. Germline-derived CDR1 and CDR2 are MDHEN and SYDVKM. The CDR3 protein is CASRQGFGTQPQHF. The CDR3 DNA reads TGTGCCAGCCGACAGGGGTTCGGAACCCAGCCCCAGCATTTT.